One sample yielded the 6 T cell receptor beta chains listed below, sequenced in a study of graft-versus-host responses after intestinal transplantation. Using immunoSEQ multiplex PCR, the repertoire was profiled, and TCRdb retains in-frame clones only, with some absent. The repertoire holds more than 12,000 clones, less than 80% seen once, with 7% to 9% in the top ten. Lymphocytes (intraepithelial and lamina propria) were released by processing the graft tissue. Material: ileum tissue, obtained less than 700 days after intestinal transplantation. These receptors came from a human patient who received an intestinal transplant, so some T cells may come from the graft donor.

This sequence joins TRBV19 and TRBJ2-1; 11 bases map to TRBD2. Germline CDR1 reads LNHDA; CDR2 reads SQIVND (reference sequence). The CDR3 has 15 amino acids. The junction had 6 bases not matched to a gene; V was cut back by 3 bases and J by 8 bases. For the CDR3, the DNA is TGTGCCAGTAGTATTTTAGCGGGGGGGGTGGATGAGCAGTTCTTC. This sequence encodes CASSILAGGVDEQFF. Together with reference TRBV19 and TRBJ2-1, the CDR3 gives the full variable domain: DGGITQSPKYLFRKEGQNVTLSCEQNLNHDAMYWYRQDPGQGLRLIYYSQIVNDFQKGDIAEGYSVSREKKESFPLTVTSAQKNPTAFYLCASSILAGGVDEQFFGPGTRLTVL.

The CDR3 coding sequence is TGCGCCAGCAGCCAAGAGATGGGGACAGGGGGCTACGAGCAGTACTTC. As protein: CASSQEMGTGGYEQYF. The chain combines TRBV4-3 with TRBJ2-5, with 11 bases fitting TRBD1. TRBJ2-7 explains the end of the DNA better; the J call may be wrong. Per germline, CDR1 LGHNA and CDR2 YSLEER. The CDR3 is 16 amino acids.

The chain employs TRBV29-1 and TRBJ1-4, with a weak D call TRBD1 (5 bases). This CDR3 contains 15 residues. Germline CDR1 and CDR2: SQVTM and ANQGSEA. Deletions cut 0 bases from V and 6 bases from J, with 14 bases between. CDR3 in DNA: TGCAGCGTTGAAGATTTGAGGGGAGGGGATGAAAAACTGTTTTTT. Translated, it gives CSVEDLRGGDEKLFF. The complete variable domain, with remaining parts taken from reference TRBV29-1 and TRBJ1-4, reads SAVISQKPSRDICQRGTSLTIQCQVDSQVTMMFWYRQQPGQSLTLIATANQGSEATYESGFVIDKFPISRPNLTFSTLTVSNMSPEDSSIYLCSVEDLRGGDEKLFFGSGTQLSVL.

V and J are TRBV4-1 and TRBJ2-1, with 8 bases fitting TRBD1. V gave up 2 bases and J gave up 4 bases; unmatched junction bases: 13. CDR1 is MGHRA, CDR2 YSYEKL, per germline. The CDR3 spans 18 residues. The CDR3: CASSQRPLGQGLYNEQFF. The CDR3 region has the DNA TGCGCCAGCAGCCAAAGGCCCCTAGGACAGGGTTTATACAATGAGCAGTTCTTC.

This chain connects TRBV18 to TRBJ1-1; D gene uncertain. Germline V gene data show CDR1 as KGHSH and CDR2 as LQKENI. V lost 6 bases and J lost 0, with 14 bases in between. This CDR3 spans 15 amino acids. CDR3 DNA sequence: TGTGCCAGCTCCCCGGGAAGTTTCGTGAACACTGAAGCTTTCTTT. It yields the protein CASSPGSFVNTEAFF.

The genes are TRBV18 and TRBJ1-2, with 8 nucleotides matching TRBD1. Looked up from germline, CDR1 is KGHSH and CDR2 is LQKENI. The V segment lost 2 bases and the J segment 7 bases; nucleotides outside the gene matches: 6. This CDR3 contains 14 residues. The CDR3 sequence: CASSPEGQGSGYTF. As DNA, the CDR3 is TGTGCCAGCTCACCAGAAGGACAGGGCTCTGGCTACACCTTC.